The T cell receptor beta chain described here comes from a study of cytotoxic CD8 clonotypes in ibrutinib-treated CLL. On this clone: Its antigen is still unknown.

Overall study results and limits: Whereas clonality rose at ibrutinib response, it declined toward baseline at progression. The public clonotypes identified were infrequent and showed contraction or stability on treatment.

The assay was immunoSEQ multiplex PCR, and TCRdb's table has in-frame clones only and misses some. The sample carries roughly 300,000 clones, around 69% recorded once. Trimming pared 3 bases from V and 4 bases from J, leaving 12 bases between. Germline-derived CDR1 and CDR2 are KGHSH and LQKENI. The CDR3 loop spans 14 amino acids. Sequencing was performed on PBMCs, taken at disease progression, from a patient treated with ibrutinib. The V and J genes are TRBV18 and TRBJ1-1, with D possibly being TRBD1 (5 bases). The sequence derives from a human donor with chronic lymphocytic leukemia. The CDR3 here is CASSPLGGGTEAFF. In DNA, the CDR3 is TGTGCCAGCTCACCGTTGGGGGGGGGCACTGAAGCTTTCTTT.